The present T cell receptor beta chain was sequenced within a study of cytomegalovirus exposure and HLA in healthy donors. PCR employed 60 Vbeta and 13 Jbeta primers. Clones were read by immunoSEQ multiplex PCR, and TCRdb kept only the in-frame ones, dropping some. The table includes roughly 100,000 clones, over 80% detected once. CDR1 and CDR2 from the germline V gene are SNHLY and FYNNEI. The length of the CDR3 is 17 residues. V gave up 2 bases and J gave up 1 base; unmatched junction bases: 6. Study-level findings and limits: Reports showed the classifier diagnosing cytomegalovirus status with high specificity and sensitivity.

This clone is labeled medium-sized. Its antigen remains unidentified. The chain employs TRBV2 and TRBJ1-5; 9 nucleotides line up with TRBD1. The sample consisted of PBMCs. The receptor was isolated from a man between 18 and 35 years old in good health and CMV-seronegative. The CDR3 nucleotides are TGTGCCAGCAGTGAATATTGGACAGGGGCGAGCAATCAGCCCCAGCATTTT. The encoded protein is CASSEYWTGASNQPQHF.